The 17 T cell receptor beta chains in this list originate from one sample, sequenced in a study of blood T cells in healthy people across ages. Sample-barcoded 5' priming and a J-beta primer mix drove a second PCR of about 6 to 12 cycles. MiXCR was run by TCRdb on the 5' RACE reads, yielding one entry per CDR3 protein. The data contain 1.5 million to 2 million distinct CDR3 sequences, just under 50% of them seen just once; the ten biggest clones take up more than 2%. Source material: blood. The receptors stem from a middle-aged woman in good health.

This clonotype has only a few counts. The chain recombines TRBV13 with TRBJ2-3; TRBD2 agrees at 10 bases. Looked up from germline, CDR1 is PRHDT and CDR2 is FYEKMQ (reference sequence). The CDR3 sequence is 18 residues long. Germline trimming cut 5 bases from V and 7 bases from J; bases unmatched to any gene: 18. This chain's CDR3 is CASSPRRLAGALVYTQYF. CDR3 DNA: TGTGCCAGCAGCCCCAGACGGCTAGCGGGGGCCCTCGTGTATACGCAGTATTTT.

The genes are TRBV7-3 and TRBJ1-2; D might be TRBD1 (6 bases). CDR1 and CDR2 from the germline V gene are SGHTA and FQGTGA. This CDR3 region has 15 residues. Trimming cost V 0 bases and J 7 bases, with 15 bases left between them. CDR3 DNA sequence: TGTGCCAGCAGCTTAACCGGGGGGCAGGGTTCTGGCTACACCTTC. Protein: CASSLTGGQGSGYTF.

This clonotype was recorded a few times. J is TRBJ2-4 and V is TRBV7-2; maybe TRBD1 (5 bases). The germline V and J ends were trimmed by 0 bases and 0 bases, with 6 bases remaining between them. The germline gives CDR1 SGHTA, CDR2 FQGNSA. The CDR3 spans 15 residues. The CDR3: CASSLATVAKNIQYF. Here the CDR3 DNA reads TGTGCCAGCAGCTTAGCGACAGTAGCCAAAAACATTCAGTACTTC.

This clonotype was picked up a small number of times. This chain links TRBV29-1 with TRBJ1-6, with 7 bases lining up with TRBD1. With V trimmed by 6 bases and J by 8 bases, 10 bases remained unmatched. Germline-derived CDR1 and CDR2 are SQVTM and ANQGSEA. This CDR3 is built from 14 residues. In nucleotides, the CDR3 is TGCAGCGTGAAGACAGGGTATACGGATTCACCCCTCCACTTT. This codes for CSVKTGYTDSPLHF.

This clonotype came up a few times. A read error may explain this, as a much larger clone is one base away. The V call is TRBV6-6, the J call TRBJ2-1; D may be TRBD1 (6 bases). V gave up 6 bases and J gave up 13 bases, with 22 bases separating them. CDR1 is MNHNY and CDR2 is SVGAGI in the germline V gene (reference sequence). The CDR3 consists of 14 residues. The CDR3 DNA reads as TGTGCCAGCAGATTAGGACAGTCCAGAGAGACCCAGTTCTTC. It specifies CASRLGQSRETQFF.

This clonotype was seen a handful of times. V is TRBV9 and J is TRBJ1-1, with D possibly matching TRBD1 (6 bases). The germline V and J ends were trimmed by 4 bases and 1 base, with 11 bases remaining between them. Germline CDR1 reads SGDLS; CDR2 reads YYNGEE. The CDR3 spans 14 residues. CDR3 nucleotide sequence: TGTGCCAGCAGCCCCAGGGGTTGGAACACTGAAGCTTTCTTT. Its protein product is CASSPRGWNTEAFF.

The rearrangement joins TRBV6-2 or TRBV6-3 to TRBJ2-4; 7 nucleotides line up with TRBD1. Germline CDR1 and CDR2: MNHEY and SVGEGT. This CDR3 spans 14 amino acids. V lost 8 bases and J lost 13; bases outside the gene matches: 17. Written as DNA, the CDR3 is TGTGCCAGCGGGTCCTTGAATAAGGGGGCTCGACAGTACTTC. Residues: CASGSLNKGARQYF.

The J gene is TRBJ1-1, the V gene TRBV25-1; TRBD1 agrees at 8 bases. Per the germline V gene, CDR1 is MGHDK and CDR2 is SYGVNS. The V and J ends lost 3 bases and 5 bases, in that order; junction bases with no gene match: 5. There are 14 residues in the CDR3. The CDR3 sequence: CASSDGRGLTEAFF. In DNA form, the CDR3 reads TGTGCCAGCAGTGACGGCAGGGGGCTGACTGAAGCTTTCTTT.

The CDR3 spells CASSPGDRNQPQHF. CDR3 in DNA: TGCGCCAGCAGTCCAGGGGATAGAAATCAGCCCCAGCATTTT. The chain uses TRBV5-1 and TRBJ1-5, with D perhaps matching TRBD1 (6 bases). The V and J ends lost 5 bases and 4 bases respectively, with 13 bases between them. From germline, CDR1 is SGHRS and CDR2 YFSETQ. CDR3 length: 14 amino acids.

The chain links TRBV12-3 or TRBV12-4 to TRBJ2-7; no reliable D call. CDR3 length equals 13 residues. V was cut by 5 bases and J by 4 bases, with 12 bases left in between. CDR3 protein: CASSRTVGYEQYF. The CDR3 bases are TGTGCCAGCAGTCGGACGGTGGGTTACGAGCAGTACTTC.

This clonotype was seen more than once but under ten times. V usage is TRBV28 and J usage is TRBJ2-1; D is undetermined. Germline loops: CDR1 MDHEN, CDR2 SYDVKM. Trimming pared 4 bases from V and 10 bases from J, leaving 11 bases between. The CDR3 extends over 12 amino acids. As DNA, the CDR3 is TGTGCCAGCAGTTCCGGACGCCGGGAGCAGTTCTTC. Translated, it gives CASSSGRREQFF.

CDR3 sequence: CASSYLPGTSGGTFKNTQYF. CDR3 nucleotide sequence: TGTGCCAGCAGTTATCTCCCAGGGACTAGCGGGGGTACCTTCAAGAATACGCAGTATTTT. The chain carries TRBV6-2 or TRBV6-3 and TRBJ2-3; 14 bases align to TRBD2. The CDR3 totals 20 residues. The germline V gene encodes CDR1 MNHEY and CDR2 SVGEGT. The J segment lost 7 bases and the V segment lost 3 bases, leaving 18 bases of the junction unmatched.

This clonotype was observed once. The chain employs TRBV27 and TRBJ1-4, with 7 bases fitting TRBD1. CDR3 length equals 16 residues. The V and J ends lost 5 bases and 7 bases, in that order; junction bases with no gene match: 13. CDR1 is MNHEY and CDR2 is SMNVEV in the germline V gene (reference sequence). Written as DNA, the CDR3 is TGTGCCAGCAGTCCAAATCGACAGGGATGGGGTGAAAAACTGTTTTTT. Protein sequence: CASSPNRQGWGEKLFF.

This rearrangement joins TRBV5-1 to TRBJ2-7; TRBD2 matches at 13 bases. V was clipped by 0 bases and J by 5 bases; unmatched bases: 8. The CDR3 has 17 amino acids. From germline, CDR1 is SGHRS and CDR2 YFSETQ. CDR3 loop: CASSLGGLAGSYDEQYF. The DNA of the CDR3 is TGCGCCAGCAGCTTGGGGGGACTAGCGGGGTCGTATGACGAGCAGTACTTC.

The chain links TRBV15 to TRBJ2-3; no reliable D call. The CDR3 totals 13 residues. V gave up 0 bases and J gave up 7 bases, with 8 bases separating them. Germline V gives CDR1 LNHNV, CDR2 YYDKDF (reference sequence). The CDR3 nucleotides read TGTGCCACCAGCAGAGATCAACGAAATACGCAGTATTTT. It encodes CATSRDQRNTQYF.

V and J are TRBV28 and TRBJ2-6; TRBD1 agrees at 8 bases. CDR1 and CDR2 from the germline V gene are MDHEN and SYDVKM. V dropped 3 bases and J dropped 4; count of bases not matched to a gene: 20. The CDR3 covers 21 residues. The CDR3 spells CASSFPSRQGMVALGANVLTF. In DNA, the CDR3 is TGTGCCAGCAGTTTCCCCTCAAGACAGGGGATGGTCGCTCTGGGGGCCAACGTCCTGACTTTC.

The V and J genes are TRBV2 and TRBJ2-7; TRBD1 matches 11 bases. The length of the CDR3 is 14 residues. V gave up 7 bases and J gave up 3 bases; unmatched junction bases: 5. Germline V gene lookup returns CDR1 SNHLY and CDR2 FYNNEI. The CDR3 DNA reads TGTGCCAGCAAAGGGACAGGGGGTTACTACGAGCAGTACTTC. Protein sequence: CASKGTGGYYEQYF.